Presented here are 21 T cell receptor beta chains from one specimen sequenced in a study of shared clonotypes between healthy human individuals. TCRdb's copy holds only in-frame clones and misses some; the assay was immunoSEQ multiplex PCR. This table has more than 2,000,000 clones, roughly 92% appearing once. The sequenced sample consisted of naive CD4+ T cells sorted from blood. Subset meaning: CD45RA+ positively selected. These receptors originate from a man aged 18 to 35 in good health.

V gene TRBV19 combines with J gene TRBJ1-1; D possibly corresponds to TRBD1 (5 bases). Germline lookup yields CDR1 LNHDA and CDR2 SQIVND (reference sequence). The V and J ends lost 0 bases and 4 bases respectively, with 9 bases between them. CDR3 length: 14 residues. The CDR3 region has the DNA TGTGCCAGTAGTATAGACAGGGTAGGCACTGAAGCTTTCTTT. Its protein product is CASSIDRVGTEAFF.

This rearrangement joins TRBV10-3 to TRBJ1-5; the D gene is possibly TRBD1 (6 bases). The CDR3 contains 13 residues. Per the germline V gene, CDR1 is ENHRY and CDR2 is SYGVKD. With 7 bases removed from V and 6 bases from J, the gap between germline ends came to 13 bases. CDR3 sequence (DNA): TGTGCCATCAACAGGGATTTCGGTCAGCCCCAGCATTTT. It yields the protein CAINRDFGQPQHF.

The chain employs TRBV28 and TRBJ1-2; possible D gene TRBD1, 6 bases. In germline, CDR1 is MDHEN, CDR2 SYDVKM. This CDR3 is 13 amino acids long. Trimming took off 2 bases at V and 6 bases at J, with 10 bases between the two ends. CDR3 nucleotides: TGTGCCAGCAGTTTAAACAGGGTCCATGGCTACACCTTC. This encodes CASSLNRVHGYTF.

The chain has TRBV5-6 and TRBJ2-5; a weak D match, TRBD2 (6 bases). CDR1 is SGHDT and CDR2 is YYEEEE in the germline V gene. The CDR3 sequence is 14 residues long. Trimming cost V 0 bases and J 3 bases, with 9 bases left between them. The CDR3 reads CASSLVGSKETQYF. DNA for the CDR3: TGTGCCAGCAGCTTGGTCGGGAGTAAAGAGACCCAGTACTTC.

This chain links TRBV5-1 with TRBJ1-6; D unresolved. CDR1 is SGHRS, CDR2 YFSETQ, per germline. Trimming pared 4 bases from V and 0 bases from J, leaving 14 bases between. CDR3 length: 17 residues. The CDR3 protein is CASSTARVSSYNSPLHF. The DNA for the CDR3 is TGCGCCAGCAGCACAGCAAGGGTAAGCTCCTATAATTCACCCCTCCACTTT.

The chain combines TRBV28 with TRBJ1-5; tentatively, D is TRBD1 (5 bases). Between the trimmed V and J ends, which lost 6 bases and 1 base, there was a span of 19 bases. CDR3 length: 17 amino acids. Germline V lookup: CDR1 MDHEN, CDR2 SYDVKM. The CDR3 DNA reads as TGTGCCAGCAGGTGGGGCCGGACCTCAGCGAGCAATCAGCCCCAGCATTTT. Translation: CASRWGRTSASNQPQHF.

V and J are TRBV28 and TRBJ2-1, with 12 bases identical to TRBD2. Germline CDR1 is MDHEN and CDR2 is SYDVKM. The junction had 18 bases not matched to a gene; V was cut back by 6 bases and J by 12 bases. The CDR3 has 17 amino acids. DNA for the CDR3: TGTGCCAGCAGCCCGACAGGGGCCGGGACTAGCGGGTGGGGGCAGTTCTTC. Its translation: CASSPTGAGTSGWGQFF.

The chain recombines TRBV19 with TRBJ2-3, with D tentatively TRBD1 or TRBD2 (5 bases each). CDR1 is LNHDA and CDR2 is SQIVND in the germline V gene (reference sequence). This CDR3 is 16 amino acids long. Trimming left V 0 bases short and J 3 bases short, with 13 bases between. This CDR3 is CASSIDKRKGTDTQYF. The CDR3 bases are TGTGCCAGTAGTATAGATAAGCGGAAGGGGACAGATACGCAGTATTTT.

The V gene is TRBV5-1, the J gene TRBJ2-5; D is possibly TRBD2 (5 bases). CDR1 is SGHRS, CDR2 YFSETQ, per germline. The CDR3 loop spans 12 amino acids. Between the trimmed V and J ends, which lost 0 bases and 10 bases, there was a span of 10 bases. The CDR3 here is CASSLAAGDQYF. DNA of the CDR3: TGCGCCAGCAGCTTGGCCGCCGGGGACCAGTACTTC.

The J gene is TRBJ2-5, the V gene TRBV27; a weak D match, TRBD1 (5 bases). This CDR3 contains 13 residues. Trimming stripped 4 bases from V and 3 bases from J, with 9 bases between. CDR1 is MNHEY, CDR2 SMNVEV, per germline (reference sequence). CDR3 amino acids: CASSSDIEETQYF. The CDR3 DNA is TGTGCCAGCAGTTCGGACATAGAAGAGACCCAGTACTTC.

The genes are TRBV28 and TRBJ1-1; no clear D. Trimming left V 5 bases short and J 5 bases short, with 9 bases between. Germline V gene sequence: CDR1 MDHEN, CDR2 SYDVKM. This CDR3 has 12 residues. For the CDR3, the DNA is TGTGCCAGCAGTCTCCTCCTGACTGAAGCTTTCTTT. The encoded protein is CASSLLLTEAFF.

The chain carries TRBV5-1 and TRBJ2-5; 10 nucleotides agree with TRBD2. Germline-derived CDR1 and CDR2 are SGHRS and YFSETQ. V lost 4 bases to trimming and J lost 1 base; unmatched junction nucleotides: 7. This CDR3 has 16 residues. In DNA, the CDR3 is TGCGCCAGCAGCCGAATAGCGGGAGGCGTCCAAGAGACCCAGTACTTC. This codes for CASSRIAGGVQETQYF.

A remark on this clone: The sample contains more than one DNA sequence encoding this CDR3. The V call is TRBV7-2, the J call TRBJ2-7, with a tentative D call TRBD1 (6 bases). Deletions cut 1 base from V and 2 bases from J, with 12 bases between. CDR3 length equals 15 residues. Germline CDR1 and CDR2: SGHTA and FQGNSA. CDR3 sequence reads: CASSLGGQGTYEQYF. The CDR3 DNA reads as TGTGCCAGCAGCTTAGGTGGGCAGGGGACCTACGAGCAGTACTTC.

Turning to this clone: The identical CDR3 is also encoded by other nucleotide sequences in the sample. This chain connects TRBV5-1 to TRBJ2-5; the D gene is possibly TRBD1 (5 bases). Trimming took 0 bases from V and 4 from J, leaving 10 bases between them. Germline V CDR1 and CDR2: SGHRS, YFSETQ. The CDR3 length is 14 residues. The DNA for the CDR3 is TGCGCCAGCAGCTTGGCGGGCCAGGGAGAGACCCAGTACTTC. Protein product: CASSLAGQGETQYF.

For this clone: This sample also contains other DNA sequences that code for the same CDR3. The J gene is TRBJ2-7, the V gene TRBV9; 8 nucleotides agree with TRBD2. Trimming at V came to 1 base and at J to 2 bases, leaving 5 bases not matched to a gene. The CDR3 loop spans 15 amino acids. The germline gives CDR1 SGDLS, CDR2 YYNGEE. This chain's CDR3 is CASSVTSGGTYEQYF. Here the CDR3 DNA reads TGTGCCAGCAGCGTAACGAGCGGGGGTACCTACGAGCAGTACTTC.

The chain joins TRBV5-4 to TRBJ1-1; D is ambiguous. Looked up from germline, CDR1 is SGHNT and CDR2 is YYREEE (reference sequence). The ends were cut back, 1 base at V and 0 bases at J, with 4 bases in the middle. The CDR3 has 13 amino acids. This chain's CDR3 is CASSLMVNTEAFF. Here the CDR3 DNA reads TGTGCCAGCAGCTTGATGGTGAACACTGAAGCTTTCTTT.

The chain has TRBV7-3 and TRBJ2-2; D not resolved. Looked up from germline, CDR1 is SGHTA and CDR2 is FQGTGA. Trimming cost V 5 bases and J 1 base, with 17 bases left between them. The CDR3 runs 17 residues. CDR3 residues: CASSPRQVGLNTGELFF. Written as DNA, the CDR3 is TGTGCCAGCAGCCCCCGACAAGTAGGTCTGAACACCGGGGAGCTGTTTTTT.

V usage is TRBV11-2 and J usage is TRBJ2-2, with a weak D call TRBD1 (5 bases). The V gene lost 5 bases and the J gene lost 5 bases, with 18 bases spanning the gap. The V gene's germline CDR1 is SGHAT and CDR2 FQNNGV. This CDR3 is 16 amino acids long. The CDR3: CASSPLRQGRTGELFF. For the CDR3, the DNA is TGTGCCAGCAGCCCACTCCGTCAGGGCCGAACCGGGGAGCTGTTTTTT.

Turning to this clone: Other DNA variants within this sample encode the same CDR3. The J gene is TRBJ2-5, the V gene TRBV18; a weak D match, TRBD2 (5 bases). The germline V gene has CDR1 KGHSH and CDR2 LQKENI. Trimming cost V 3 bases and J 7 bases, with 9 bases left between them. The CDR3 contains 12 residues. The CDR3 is CASSPREGTQYF. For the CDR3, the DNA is TGTGCCAGCTCACCGCGTGAGGGGACCCAGTACTTC.

The CDR3 bases are TGTGCCAGCAGTGGATCGGGACAGGGAACGGACGAGCAGTACTTC. The encoded protein is CASSGSGQGTDEQYF. This chain uses TRBV6-1 with TRBJ2-7, with TRBD1 identical over 9 bases. The ends lost 4 bases at V and 5 bases at J; junction bases unmatched: 9. Germline CDR1 and CDR2: MNHNS and SASEGT. This CDR3 region has 15 residues.

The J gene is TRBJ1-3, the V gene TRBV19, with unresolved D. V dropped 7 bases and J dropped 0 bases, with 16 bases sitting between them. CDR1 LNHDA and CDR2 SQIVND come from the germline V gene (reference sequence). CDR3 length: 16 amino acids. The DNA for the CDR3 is TGTGCCAGTACCTCAGAGGGTCCGATCTCTGGAAACACCATATATTTT. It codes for CASTSEGPISGNTIYF.